Listed below are T cell receptor beta chains from one sample, sequenced in a study of T cells after yellow fever vaccination. TCRdb reanalysed the 5' RACE reads using MiXCR and keeps one entry per CDR3 protein. Seen here are about 160,000 distinct CDR3 sequences, 6% to 7.5% observed once, and the top ten hold around 2.3%. The specimen comprised CD4+ T cells sorted from PBMCs, sampled 5 days after the first yellow fever vaccination. These receptors were obtained from a man between 18 and 29 years old who received the YFV17D yellow fever vaccine. CDR3s include the opening cysteine and the closing phenylalanine or tryptophan. Each record gives: J gene, V gene, D gene, clone size, CDR3 protein, CDR3 DNA. A D gene is named only where the DNA matches it firmly. Clone size, where shown, is once, few, many, or a class for clones that have expanded.

TRBJ2-4 | TRBV7-2 | TRBD2 | few | CASSRGKTSGAKNIQYF | TGTGCCAGCAGCCGAGGGAAGACTAGCGGGGCCAAAAACATTCAGTACTTC
TRBJ2-7 | TRBV3-1 | . | many | CASSRGSPGYEQYF | TGTGCCAGCAGCCGGGGCAGTCCTGGCTACGAGCAGTACTTC
TRBJ1-4 | TRBV4-1 | TRBD1 | many | CASSHLLDRAGEKLFF | TGCGCCAGCAGCCACCTTCTGGACAGGGCCGGTGAAAAACTGTTTTTT
TRBJ2-3 | TRBV5-3 | . | . | CARSAEGSRDTQYF | TGTGCCAGAAGCGCCGAAGGGTCAAGAGATACGCAGTATTTT
TRBJ1-2 | TRBV29-1 | . | . | CSVETPKYGYTF | TGCAGCGTTGAAACCCCCAAGTATGGCTACACCTTC
TRBJ1-6 | TRBV20-1 | . | . | CSATPGSSYNSPLHF | TGCAGTGCTACGCCCGGTAGCTCCTATAATTCACCCCTCCACTTT
TRBJ2-5 | TRBV4-3 | TRBD1 | few | CASSQEYYRGETQYF | TGCGCCAGCAGCCAAGAGTATTACAGGGGAGAGACCCAGTACTTC
TRBJ1-2 | TRBV25-1 | TRBD1 | few | CASIPPAGGRNYGYTF | TGTGCCAGCATCCCCCCAGCAGGGGGAAGGAACTATGGCTACACCTTC
TRBJ1-5 | TRBV9 | TRBD1 | . | CASSAGTGDQPQHF | TGTGCCAGCAGCGCCGGGACAGGGGATCAGCCCCAGCATTTT
TRBJ2-3 | TRBV27 | . | . | CASRKWGVTDTQYF | TGTGCCAGCAGGAAATGGGGGGTAACAGATACGCAGTATTTT
TRBJ2-7 | TRBV4-3 | . | many | CASSQGRGGYEQYF | TGCGCCAGCAGCCAAGGCAGGGGGGGCTACGAGCAGTACTTC
TRBJ2-7 | TRBV5-8 | TRBD1 | few | CASSLALTQGDSYEQYF | TGTGCCAGCAGCTTGGCCCTTACACAGGGGGACTCCTACGAGCAGTACTTC
TRBJ1-5 | TRBV27 | . | few | CASREGNKPQHF | TGTGCCAGCAGGGAGGGGAACAAGCCCCAGCATTTT
TRBJ1-4 | TRBV7-2 | TRBD1 | few | CASSRRTGSPGEKLFF | TGTGCCAGCAGCCGTCGGACAGGGAGTCCGGGTGAAAAACTGTTTTTT
TRBJ1-1 | TRBV2 | . | many | CASRTGTGNTEAFF | TGTGCCAGCAGGACCGGGACGGGGAACACTGAAGCTTTCTTT
TRBJ2-6 | TRBV29-1 | . | . | CSGQTGANVLTF | TGCAGCGGCCAGACTGGGGCCAACGTCCTGACTTTC
TRBJ1-1 | TRBV29-1 | TRBD1 | . | CSAIGTVATEAFF | TGCAGCGCTATCGGGACAGTGGCCACTGAAGCTTTCTTT
TRBJ2-3 | TRBV12-3/TRBV12-4 | . | many | CASKAYHRGTDTQYF | TGTGCCAGCAAGGCCTATCACAGGGGCACAGATACGCAGTATTTT
TRBJ1-1 | TRBV7-2 | . | many | CASRPVKGALNTEAFF | TGTGCCAGCAGGCCCGTTAAAGGGGCCCTAAACACTGAAGCTTTCTTT
TRBJ1-3 | TRBV5-1 | TRBD1 | many | CASSPVTGAGNTIYF | TGCGCCAGCAGCCCCGTGACAGGGGCTGGAAACACCATATATTTT
TRBJ2-1 | TRBV20-1 | TRBD2 | many | CSATQVRGGPGYNEQFF | TGCAGTGCTACCCAAGTGCGCGGGGGGCCCGGATACAATGAGCAGTTCTTC
TRBJ1-1 | TRBV5-1 | . | many | CASSDSGLQSTEAFF | TGCGCCAGCAGCGACTCGGGCCTTCAGAGTACTGAAGCTTTCTTT
TRBJ2-3 | TRBV7-2 | TRBD2 | many | CASSLDDYRGEYF | TGTGCCAGCAGCTTGGATGACTACCGGGGGGAGTATTTT
TRBJ2-2 | TRBV5-1 | TRBD1 | many | CASSGADRGFVGELFF | TGCGCCAGCAGCGGTGCCGACAGGGGATTTGTCGGGGAGCTGTTTTTT
TRBJ1-6 | TRBV5-1 | TRBD1 | few | CASSLGQINSPLHF | TGCGCCAGCAGCCTGGGACAGATTAATTCACCCCTCCACTTT
TRBJ1-2 | TRBV5-1 | . | . | CASSADGTGALGYTF | TGCGCCAGCAGCGCCGACGGGACCGGGGCCCTGGGCTACACCTTC
TRBJ2-6 | TRBV6-1 | . | . | CASRVPGANVLTF | TGTGCCAGCAGGGTGCCTGGGGCCAACGTCCTGACTTTC